The clone carrying this T cell receptor (beta chain) was counted between two and nine times. Its cognate antigen is unknown. This sequence may be a read error, since a much larger clone differs from it by one base. Without the conserved terminal phenylalanine or tryptophan, this CDR3 likely stems from a read error. This record comes from a study of neurological immune-mediated disorders. Regarding the study as a whole: No CDR3 amino acid sequences were shared by expanded clones across subjects, suggesting private repertoires in all groups. Phylogenetic analysis grouped 18 of 34 multiple sclerosis patients' repertoires together, suggesting a possible repertoire signature. TCR clonal expansion peaked in HTLV-1-associated myelopathy patients and was lowest in multiple sclerosis patients.

PBMCs stored at -80 C, numbering 2 million, were the origin of the unsorted libraries. TCRdb independently ran MiXCR on the 5' RACE reads; one entry per CDR3 protein. Among some 83,000 distinct CDR3 sequences listed, 2% to 3% were seen once. This CDR3 region has 14 residues. The V segment lost 1 base and the J segment 7 bases; nucleotides outside the gene matches: 7. The chain joins TRBV12-3 or TRBV12-4 to TRBJ2-7, with TRBD2 matching 7 bases. This receptor was taken from a woman under 40 with multiple sclerosis. Sequenced: PBMCs. For the CDR3, the DNA is TGTGCCAGCAGTTTAGGCGGGAGCGTTGAAGAGCAGTACTAC. This gives the protein CASSLGGSVEEQYY.